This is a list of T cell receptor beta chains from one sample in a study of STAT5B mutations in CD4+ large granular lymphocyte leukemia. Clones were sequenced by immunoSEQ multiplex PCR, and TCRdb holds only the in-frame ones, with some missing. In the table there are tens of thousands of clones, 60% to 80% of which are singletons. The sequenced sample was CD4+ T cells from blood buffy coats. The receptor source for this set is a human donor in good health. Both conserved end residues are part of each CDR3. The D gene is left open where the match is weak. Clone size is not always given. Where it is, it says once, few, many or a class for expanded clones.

CSVLLYSYEQYF | TGCAGCGTTTTGCTCTACTCCTACGAGCAGTACTTC | TRBJ2-7 | - | - | TRBV29-1
CASSRMGGETQYF | TGTGCCAGCAGCCGGATGGGGGGAGAGACCCAGTACTTC | TRBJ2-5 | - | - | TRBV7-9
CAWAQGPYGYTF | TGTGCCTGGGCTCAGGGGCCCTATGGCTACACCTTC | TRBJ1-2 | - | - | TRBV30
CASRPPDRAGGEQYF | TGTGCCAGTAGACCCCCCGACAGGGCCGGGGGGGAGCAGTACTTC | TRBJ2-7 | - | - | TRBV19
CASSFQGAREQYF | TGCGCCAGCAGCTTCCAGGGGGCGCGCGAGCAGTACTTC | TRBJ2-7 | TRBD1 | - | TRBV5-1
CASSFRQASYEQYF | TGTGCCAGCAGCTTTCGACAGGCCTCCTACGAGCAGTACTTC | TRBJ2-7 | - | - | TRBV11-3
CASSHRGIGYTF | TGCGCCAGCAGCCACAGGGGGATCGGCTACACCTTC | TRBJ1-2 | TRBD1 | few | TRBV4-1
CASSLDSLGSAEYQYF | TGTGCCAGCAGCTTAGATAGTCTTGGGTCTGCAGAATACCAGTACTTC | TRBJ2-5 | - | - | TRBV11-2
CASSVVGGGNTEAFF | TGTGCCAGCAGCGTAGTTGGGGGAGGGAACACTGAAGCTTTCTTT | TRBJ1-1 | - | - | TRBV9
CAWRRLAGGLGAGELFF | TGTGCCTGGCGAAGACTAGCGGGAGGGCTTGGGGCCGGGGAGCTGTTTTTT | TRBJ2-2 | TRBD2 | - | TRBV30
CASREQSTSGRTKTQYF | TGTGCCAGCAGGGAACAATCGACTAGCGGGAGAACTAAGACCCAGTACTTC | TRBJ2-5 | TRBD2 | - | TRBV2
CASGLSTGAFYEQYF | TGTGCTAGTGGTTTATCCACAGGGGCCTTCTACGAGCAGTACTTC | TRBJ2-7 | TRBD1 | medium-sized | TRBV12-5
CAWIGHSEQFF | TGTGCCTGGATTGGGCACAGTGAGCAGTTCTTC | TRBJ2-1 | - | - | TRBV30
CASTSSGSYNEQFF | TGTGCCAGCACCTCAAGCGGTTCCTACAATGAGCAGTTCTTC | TRBJ2-1 | - | few | TRBV6-5
CASSSTRDYGYTF | TGTGCCAGCAGTTCTACTAGGGACTATGGCTACACCTTC | TRBJ1-2 | - | few | TRBV2
CASSPGTGASSYEQYF | TGTGCCAGCAGCCCAGGGACAGGCGCAAGCTCCTACGAGCAGTACTTC | TRBJ2-7 | TRBD1 | - | TRBV7-9
CASRLQGPRYEQYF | TGTGCAAGTCGCTTACAGGGACCGCGGTACGAGCAGTACTTC | TRBJ2-7 | - | - | TRBV12-2
CASSGGLNEKLFF | TGTGCCAGCTCCGGGGGCCTTAATGAAAAACTGTTTTTT | TRBJ1-4 | - | - | TRBV11-2
CASSPRGVGDNEQFF | TGTGCCAGCAGCCCGAGGGGGGTGGGGGACAATGAGCAGTTCTTC | TRBJ2-1 | - | - | TRBV2
CASRSSPSSYNEQFF | TGTGCCAGCAGAAGTTCCCCTAGCTCCTACAATGAGCAGTTCTTC | TRBJ2-1 | - | - | TRBV5-5
CASQFKSGNPTNEQFF | TGTGCCAGCCAGTTTAAAAGCGGCAATCCGACCAATGAGCAGTTCTTC | TRBJ2-1 | - | once | TRBV19
CASSSGLLSYEQYF | TGTGCCAGCAGCTCGGGACTACTCTCCTACGAGCAGTACTTC | TRBJ2-7 | TRBD2 | - | TRBV7-9
CASSGGQGKTDTQYF | TGTGCCAGCAGCGGGGGGCAGGGTAAAACAGATACGCAGTATTTT | TRBJ2-3 | - | once | TRBV7-9
CASSPIGYGYTF | TGTGCCAGCAGTCCAATTGGGTATGGCTACACCTTC | TRBJ1-2 | - | - | TRBV28
CASSAGTTPYEQYF | TGTGCCAGCAGTGCCGGGACAACCCCCTACGAGCAGTACTTC | TRBJ2-7 | - | - | TRBV28
CASSFRQGNNEKLFF | TGTGCCAGCAGCTTTAGACAGGGGAATAATGAAAAACTGTTTTTT | TRBJ1-4 | TRBD1 | - | TRBV7-9
CSVEGGGQETQYF | TGCAGCGTTGAGGGGGGCGGGCAAGAGACCCAGTACTTC | TRBJ2-5 | - | - | TRBV29-1